This record covers a single T cell receptor beta chain. No antigen is known for it. Treatment: roughly 11-day PBMC culture with coronavirus spike peptide pools or control peptides (ViraFEST assay). The source of the sample is a study of vaccination and CD4 T cells after COVID-19. Cultured CD4+ T cells had their DNA profiled by the Oncomine TCR Beta short-read assay. TCRdb processed the PCR reads anew with MiXCR; each CDR3 protein has one entry. The sample gives 9,500 to 15,000 distinct CDR3 sequences, about 38% of which show up once; 20% to 25% is in the top ten. From germline, CDR1 is SGDLS and CDR2 YYNGEE. V was pared by 4 bases and J by 4 bases, with 8 bases of the junction left unmatched. CDR3 length equals 15 residues.

Sequencing was done on a sample of cultured CD4+ T cells from blood. This chain joins TRBV9 and TRBJ2-1; TRBD2 agrees at 7 bases. This clonotype was sampled from a human donor with COVID-19. The CDR3 DNA sequence: TGTGCCAGCAGCCCTCGGGCGGGGGAGTACAATGAGCAGTTCTTC. Its translation: CASSPRAGEYNEQFF.